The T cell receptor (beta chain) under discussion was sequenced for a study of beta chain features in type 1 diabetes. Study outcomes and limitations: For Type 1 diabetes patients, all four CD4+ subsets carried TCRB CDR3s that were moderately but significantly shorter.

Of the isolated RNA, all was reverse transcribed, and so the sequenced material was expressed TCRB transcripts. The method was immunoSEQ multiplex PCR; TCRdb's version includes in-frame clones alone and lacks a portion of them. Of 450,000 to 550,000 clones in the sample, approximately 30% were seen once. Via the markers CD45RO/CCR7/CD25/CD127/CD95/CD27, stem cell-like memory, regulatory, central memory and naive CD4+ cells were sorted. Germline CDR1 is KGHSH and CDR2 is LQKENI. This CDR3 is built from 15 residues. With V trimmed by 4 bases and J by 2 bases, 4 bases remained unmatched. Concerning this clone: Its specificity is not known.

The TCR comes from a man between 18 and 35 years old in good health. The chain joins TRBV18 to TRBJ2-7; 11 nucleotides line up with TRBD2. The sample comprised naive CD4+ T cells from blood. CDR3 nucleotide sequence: TGTGCCAGCTCACTGGGACTAGCGGCAACCTACGAGCAGTACTTC. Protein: CASSLGLAATYEQYF.